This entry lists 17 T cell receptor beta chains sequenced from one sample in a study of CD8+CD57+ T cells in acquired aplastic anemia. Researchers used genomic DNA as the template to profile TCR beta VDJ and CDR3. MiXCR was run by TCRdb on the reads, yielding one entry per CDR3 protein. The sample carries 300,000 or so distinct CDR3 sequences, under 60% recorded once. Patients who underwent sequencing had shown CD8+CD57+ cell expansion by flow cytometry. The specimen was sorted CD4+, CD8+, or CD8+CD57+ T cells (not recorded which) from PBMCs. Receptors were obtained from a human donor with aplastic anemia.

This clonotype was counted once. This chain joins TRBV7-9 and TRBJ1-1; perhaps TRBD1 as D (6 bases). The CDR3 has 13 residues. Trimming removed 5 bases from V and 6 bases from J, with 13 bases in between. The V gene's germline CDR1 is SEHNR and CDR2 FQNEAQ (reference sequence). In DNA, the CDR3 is TGTGCCAGCAGCGTTACAGGGTCCTCTGAAGCTTTCTTT. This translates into CASSVTGSSEAFF.

CDR3 amino acids: CSVAWTDNTGELFF. CDR3 DNA: TGCAGCGTGGCCTGGACAGACAACACCGGGGAGCTGTTTTTT. The J gene is TRBJ2-2, the V gene TRBV29-1; weak D call: TRBD1 (6 bases). Germline V gene sequence: CDR1 SQVTM, CDR2 ANQGSEA. V dropped 6 bases and J dropped 2 bases, with 13 bases sitting between them. The CDR3 extends over 14 amino acids.

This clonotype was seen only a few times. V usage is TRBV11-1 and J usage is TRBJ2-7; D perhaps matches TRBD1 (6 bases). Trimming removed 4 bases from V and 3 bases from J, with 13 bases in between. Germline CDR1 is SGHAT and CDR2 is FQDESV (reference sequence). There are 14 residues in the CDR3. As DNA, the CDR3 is TGTGCCAGCAGCTCCACTGAAGGGGGCTACGAGCAGTACTTC. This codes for CASSSTEGGYEQYF.

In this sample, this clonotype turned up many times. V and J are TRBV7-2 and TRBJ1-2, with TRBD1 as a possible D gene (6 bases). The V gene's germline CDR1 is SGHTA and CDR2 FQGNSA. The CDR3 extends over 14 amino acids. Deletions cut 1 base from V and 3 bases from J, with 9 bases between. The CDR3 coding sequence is TGTGCCAGCAGCTTAGGACCAGGGGACTATGGCTACACCTTC. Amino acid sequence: CASSLGPGDYGYTF.

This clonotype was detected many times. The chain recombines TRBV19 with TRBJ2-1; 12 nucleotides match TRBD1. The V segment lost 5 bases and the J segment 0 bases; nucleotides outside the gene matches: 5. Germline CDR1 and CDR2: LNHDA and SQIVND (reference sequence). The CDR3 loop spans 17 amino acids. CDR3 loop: CASSAPGQGASYNEQFF. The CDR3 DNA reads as TGTGCCAGTAGTGCTCCGGGACAGGGGGCCTCCTACAATGAGCAGTTCTTC.

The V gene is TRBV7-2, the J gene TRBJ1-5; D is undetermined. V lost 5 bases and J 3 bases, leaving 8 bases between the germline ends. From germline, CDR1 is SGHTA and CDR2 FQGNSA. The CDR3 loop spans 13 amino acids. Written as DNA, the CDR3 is TGTGCCAGCAGCGAAGGGTCCAATCAGCCCCAGCATTTT. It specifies CASSEGSNQPQHF.

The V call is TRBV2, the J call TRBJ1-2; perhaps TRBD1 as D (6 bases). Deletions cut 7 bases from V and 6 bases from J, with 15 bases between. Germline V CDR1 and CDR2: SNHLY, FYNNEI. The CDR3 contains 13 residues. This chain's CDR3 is CASMVLRGDGYTF. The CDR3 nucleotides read TGTGCCAGCATGGTCCTCAGGGGCGATGGCTACACCTTC.

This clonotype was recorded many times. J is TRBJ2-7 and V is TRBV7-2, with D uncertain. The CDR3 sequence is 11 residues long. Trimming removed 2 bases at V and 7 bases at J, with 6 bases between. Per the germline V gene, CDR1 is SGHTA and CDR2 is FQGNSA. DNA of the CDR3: TGTGCCAGCAGCTTAAGGATAGAGCAGTACTTC. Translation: CASSLRIEQYF.

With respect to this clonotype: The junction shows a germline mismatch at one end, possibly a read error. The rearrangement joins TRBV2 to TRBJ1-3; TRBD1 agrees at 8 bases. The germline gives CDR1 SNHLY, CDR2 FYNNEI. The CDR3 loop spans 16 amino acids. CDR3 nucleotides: TGTGCCAGCAGTGGGAACAGGGGGGCCTCTGGAAACACCGTATATTTT. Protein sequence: CASSGNRGASGNTVYF.

The CDR3 here is CASSESGGNRAGYYGYTF. The CDR3 nucleotides are TGTGCCAGCAGTGAATCGGGGGGAAACAGGGCCGGGTACTATGGCTACACCTTC. This chain uses TRBV25-1 with TRBJ1-2; D may be TRBD1 (6 bases). The CDR3 is 18 amino acids. Germline-derived CDR1 and CDR2 are MGHDK and SYGVNS. V was clipped by 1 base and J by 3 bases, with 21 bases between them.

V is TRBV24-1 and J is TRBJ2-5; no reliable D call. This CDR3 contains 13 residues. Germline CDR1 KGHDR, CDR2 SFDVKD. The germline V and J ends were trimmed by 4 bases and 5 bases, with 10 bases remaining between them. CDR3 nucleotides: TGTGCCACCAGTGAGGTGTCGCGGGAGACCCAGTACTTC. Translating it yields CATSEVSRETQYF.

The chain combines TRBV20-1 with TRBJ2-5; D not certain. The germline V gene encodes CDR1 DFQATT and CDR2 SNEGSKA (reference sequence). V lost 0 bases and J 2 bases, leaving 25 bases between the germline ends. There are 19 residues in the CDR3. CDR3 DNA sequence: TGCAGTGCTAGAGATTTAGTGACTGGGCGCACAGCCCCTCAAGAGACCCAGTACTTC. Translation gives CSARDLVTGRTAPQETQYF.

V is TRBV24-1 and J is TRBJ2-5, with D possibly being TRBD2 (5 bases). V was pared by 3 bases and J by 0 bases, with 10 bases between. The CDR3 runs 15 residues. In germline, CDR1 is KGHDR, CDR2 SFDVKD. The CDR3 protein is CATSDPLGDQETQYF. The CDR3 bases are TGTGCCACCAGTGATCCACTCGGGGACCAAGAGACCCAGTACTTC.

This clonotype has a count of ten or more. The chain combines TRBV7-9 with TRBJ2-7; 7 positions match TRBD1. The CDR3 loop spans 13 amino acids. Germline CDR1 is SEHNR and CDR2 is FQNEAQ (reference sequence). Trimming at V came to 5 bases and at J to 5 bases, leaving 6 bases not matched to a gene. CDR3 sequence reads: CASSTPGTDEQYF. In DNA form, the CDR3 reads TGTGCCAGCAGCACCCCCGGGACAGACGAGCAGTACTTC.

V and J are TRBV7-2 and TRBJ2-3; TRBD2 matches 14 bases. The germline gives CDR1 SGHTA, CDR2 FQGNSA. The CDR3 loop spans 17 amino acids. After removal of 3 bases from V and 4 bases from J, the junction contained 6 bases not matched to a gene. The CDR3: CASSFRLAGGQADTQYF. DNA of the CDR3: TGTGCCAGCAGCTTTAGACTAGCGGGGGGGCAAGCAGATACGCAGTATTTT.

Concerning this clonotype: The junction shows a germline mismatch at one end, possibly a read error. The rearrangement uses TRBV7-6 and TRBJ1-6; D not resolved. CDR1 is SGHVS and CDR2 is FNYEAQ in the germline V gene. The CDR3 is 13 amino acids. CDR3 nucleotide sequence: TGCGCCAGCAGCTTTAAGTCGGATTCACCCCTCCACTTT. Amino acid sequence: CASSFKSDSPLHF.

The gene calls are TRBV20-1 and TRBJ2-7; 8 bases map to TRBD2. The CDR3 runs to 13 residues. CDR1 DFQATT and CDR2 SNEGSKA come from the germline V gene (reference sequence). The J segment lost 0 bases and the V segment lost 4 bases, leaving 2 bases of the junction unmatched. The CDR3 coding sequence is TGCAGTGCTAAGCGGGAGAGCTCCTACGAGCAGTACTTC. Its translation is CSAKRESSYEQYF.